This T cell receptor beta chain was identified during a study of shared clonotypes between healthy human individuals. TCRdb keeps only in-frame clones here, not all; method: immunoSEQ multiplex PCR. The sample consists of roughly 2,500,000 clones, over 85% of them appearing once. Note on this clone: Other DNA sequences in this specimen translate into the identical CDR3.

This clonotype originated in a man aged 18 to 30 in good health. Some clones in this sample may be carry-over from other donors' samples. The source material was naive CD4+ T cells from PBMCs. The subset denotes: CD45RA+ positively selected.

The CDR3 spells CASSPAGNEKLFF. The CDR3 DNA is TGTGCCAGCTCACCCGCCGGTAATGAAAAACTGTTTTTT. This sequence joins TRBV18 and TRBJ1-4, with D hard to call. With 3 bases removed from V and 4 bases from J, the gap between germline ends came to 6 bases. Germline CDR1 reads KGHSH; CDR2 reads LQKENI. The CDR3 spans 13 residues.